The rows below give T cell receptor beta chains drawn from one sample of a study of CD8+CD57+ T cells in acquired aplastic anemia. In TCRdb, the reads were re-called with MiXCR into one record per CDR3 protein. This sample has hundreds of thousands of distinct CDR3 sequences; about half occur once, and the top ten carry 20%. Sequenced sample: sorted CD4+, CD8+, or CD8+CD57+ T cells (not recorded which) from PBMCs. The receptors here all came from a human donor with aplastic anemia. Each CDR3 is given with its conserved first and last residue. D genes are given only for firm matches. Not all rows give a size; the values are once, few, many and, for expanded clones, a class.

V gene	D gene	CDR3 length	J gene	clone size	CDR3 protein	CDR3 DNA
TRBV7-9	.	16	TRBJ1-2	.	CASSPRRPLLSYGYTF	TGTGCCAGCAGCCCGAGGCGGCCCCTCCTGTCCTATGGCTACACCTTC
TRBV12-3/TRBV12-4	.	11	TRBJ2-7	.	CASSLLYEQYF	TGTGCCAGCAGTTTGTTGTACGAGCAGTACTTC
TRBV6-5	.	15	TRBJ1-1	many	CASRSWEQMNTEAFF	TGTGCCAGCAGGTCCTGGGAACAGATGAACACTGAAGCTTTCTTT
TRBV29-1	.	15	TRBJ1-2	.	CSVEGGRGQTYGYTF	TGCAGCGTTGAAGGAGGACGCGGACAGACCTATGGCTACACCTTC
TRBV20-1	.	13	TRBJ1-5	.	CSARLAGEETQHF	TGCAGTGCTAGACTAGCGGGGGAGGAGACCCAGCATTTT
TRBV15	.	15	TRBJ1-6	.	CATSREQAYNSPLHF	TGTGCCACCAGCAGGGAGCAGGCCTATAATTCACCCCTCCACTTT
TRBV6-5	.	13	TRBJ1-1	.	CASTLSGETEAFF	TGTGCCAGCACTCTTAGTGGAGAGACTGAAGCTTTCTTT
TRBV7-7	TRBD1	20	TRBJ1-5	.	CASSFLNPGQGKGSNQPQHF	TGTGCTAGCAGCTTTCTTAACCCGGGACAGGGCAAGGGTAGCAATCAGCCCCAGCATTTT
TRBV6-6	TRBD1	14	TRBJ2-3	.	CASSYRTGTDTQYF	TGTGCCAGCAGCTATCGGACAGGAACAGATACGCAGTATTTT
TRBV29-1	.	16	TRBJ1-1	once	CSVVGNSVGWNTEAFF	TGCAGCGTTGTCGGGAATAGTGTAGGCTGGAACACTGAAGCTTTCTTT
TRBV5-1	TRBD1	15	TRBJ2-7	many	CASSLGTGTLYEQYF	TGCGCCAGCAGCTTGGGGACAGGGACGTTATACGAGCAGTACTTC